What follows describes a single T cell receptor beta chain. The antigen is unknown. Trimming took 9 bases from V and 7 from J; bases not matched to a gene: 4. This CDR3 has 11 amino acids. Germline CDR1 reads LGHNA; CDR2 reads YNFKEQ. The sample originates from a study of beta chain features in type 1 diabetes. General observations from the study: Unsettled here was the matter of whether HLA type influences TCRB rearrangement. Type 1 diabetes patients had moderately but significantly shorter TCRB CDR3s in all four CD4+ subsets.

What was sequenced were expressed TCRB transcripts, since all of the isolated RNA had been reverse transcribed. Naive, central memory and regulatory T cell samples came to a mean of approximately 4 million reads. Clones were sequenced by immunoSEQ multiplex PCR, and TCRdb holds only the in-frame ones, with some missing. In the table there are about 640,000 clones, around 12% of which are singletons. J is TRBJ2-7 and V is TRBV4-2, with 9 bases that match TRBD1. The sequence was collected from a man under 40 with type 1 diabetes. The sample taken for sequencing was naive CD4+ T cells from blood. CDR3 bases: TGTGCCAGGGGACAGGGAGGGGAGCAGTACTTC. This encodes CARGQGGEQYF.